This T cell receptor beta chain was found in a study of tumor-infiltrating lymphocytes in primary liver carcinoma. V dropped 7 bases and J dropped 6; count of bases not matched to a gene: 16. Per germline, CDR1 MDHEN and CDR2 SYDVKM. The CDR3 sequence is 16 residues long. This clonotype was observed at least ten times. Starting from 400 to 500 ng of total RNA, TCR beta cDNA was produced with a primer in the constant region. Libraries of TCR beta came from three nested multiplex PCR rounds with slightly modified ARM-PCR. TRBV1-TRBV30 forward primers paired with a C-beta reverse primer were used in the first two PCR rounds, which ran roughly 11 cycles each. TCRdb re-called the multiplex PCR reads through MiXCR, storing one row per CDR3 protein. This sample carries approximately 54,000 distinct CDR3 sequences, about 80% of them seen once, and the ten largest clones take approximately 25%. For each extraction, RNA and DNA were obtained together from around 20-30 mg of unsorted bulk tissue.

The sample comprised liver tumor tissue from sampling region 2. Subset denoted: tumor region T2, inferior pole. V usage is TRBV28 and J usage is TRBJ2-3, with TRBD1 matching over 7 bases. The source is a man aged 35-49 years with primary liver carcinoma and hepatitis B virus infection. Here the CDR3 DNA reads TGTGCCAGCACGCAGGGGGTAGGGACCTTCACGGATACGCAGTATTTT. Translating it yields CASTQGVGTFTDTQYF.